The subject of this entry is one T cell receptor beta chain. The antigen is unknown. TCRdb processed the reads anew with MiXCR; each CDR3 protein has one entry. The sample carries fewer than 550,000 distinct CDR3 sequences, approximately 30% recorded once. The data originate from a study of T cell repertoires in cytomegalovirus infection. General observations from the study: HLA-C-restricted, CMV-specific TCR beta clonotypes were dominant ex vivo.

The sequenced sample consisted of PBMCs. This receptor was identified in a human donor in good health (CMV status not recorded). Some clones in this sample may be carry-over from other donors' samples.

The chain's CDR3 is CATGPGGDTEAFF. The CDR3 DNA reads TGTGCCACGGGACCGGGAGGGGACACTGAAGCTTTCTTT. V usage is TRBV10-3 and J usage is TRBJ1-1; D might be TRBD1 (5 bases). The CDR3 has 13 residues. Trimming removed 10 bases from V and 3 bases from J, with 15 bases in between. CDR1 is ENHRY and CDR2 is SYGVKD in the germline V gene.